The present TCR beta chain was sequenced within a study of cytomegalovirus exposure and HLA in healthy donors. The CDR3 totals 11 residues. Trimming shortened V by 5 bases and J by 4 bases, and 5 bases separated the two germline ends. Germline V gives CDR1 MNHEY, CDR2 SVGAGI. Findings and limits, study-wide: The study listed approximately 160 cytomegalovirus-associated TCR beta chains.

On this clone: As yet, its antigen is unknown. The sample contains more than one DNA sequence encoding this CDR3.

Profiling relied on immunoSEQ multiplex PCR, and the TCRdb table lists in-frame clones only, not all of them. The table includes some 68,000 clones, approximately 96% detected once. Input material: PBMCs. The genes are TRBV6-5 and TRBJ1-1, with D possibly matching TRBD1 (5 bases). The source of this sequence is a man aged 18 to 29 in good health and CMV-seronegative. The CDR3: CASSQGTEAFF. The DNA of the CDR3 is TGTGCCAGCAGTCAGGGCACTGAAGCTTTCTTT.